This T cell receptor beta chain was sequenced in a study of blood T cell repertoires in COVID-19. Assay used: immunoSEQ multiplex PCR; TCRdb lists only in-frame clones, some missing. The sample records roughly 130,000 clones, 70% to 85% being singletons. In terms of age and location, participants ranged from roughly 18 to 90 years and lived in about 25 US areas. The study assigned cohorts using participant-reported clinical history. Recovery among Cohort 3 donors was established by two negative PCRs, clearance, or symptom resolution. CDR1 is DFQATT and CDR2 is SNEGSKA in the germline V gene (reference sequence). V was trimmed by 6 bases and J by 4 bases, leaving 8 bases between them. The CDR3 length is 11 residues.

The TCR was taken from a man over 45 who had recovered from COVID-19. Input material: PBMCs or T cells enriched from blood (not recorded which). V gene TRBV20-1 combines with J gene TRBJ2-3; D not certain. CDR3 bases: TGCAGTGCGCGCATCCCAGATACGCAGTATTTT. This encodes CSARIPDTQYF.